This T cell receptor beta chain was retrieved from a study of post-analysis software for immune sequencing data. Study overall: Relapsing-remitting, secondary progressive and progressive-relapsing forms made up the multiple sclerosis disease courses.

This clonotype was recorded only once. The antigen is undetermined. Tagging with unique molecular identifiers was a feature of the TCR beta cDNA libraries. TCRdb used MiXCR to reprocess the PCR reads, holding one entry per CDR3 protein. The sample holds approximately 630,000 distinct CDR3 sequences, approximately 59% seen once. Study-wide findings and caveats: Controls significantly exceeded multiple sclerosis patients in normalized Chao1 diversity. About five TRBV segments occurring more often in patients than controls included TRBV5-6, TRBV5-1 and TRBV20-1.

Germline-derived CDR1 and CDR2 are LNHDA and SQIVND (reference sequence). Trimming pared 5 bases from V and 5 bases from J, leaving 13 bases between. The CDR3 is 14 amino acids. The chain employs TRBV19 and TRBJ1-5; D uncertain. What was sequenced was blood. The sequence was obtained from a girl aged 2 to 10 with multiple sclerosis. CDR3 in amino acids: CASSPGTKDQPQHF. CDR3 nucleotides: TGTGCCAGTAGTCCAGGAACTAAAGATCAGCCCCAGCATTTT. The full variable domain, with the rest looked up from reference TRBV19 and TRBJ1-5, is DGGITQSPKYLFRKEGQNVTLSCEQNLNHDAMYWYRQDPGQGLRLIYYSQIVNDFQKGDIAEGYSVSREKKESFPLTVTSAQKNPTAFYLCASSPGTKDQPQHFGDGTRLSIL.